This T cell receptor beta chain emerged from a study of blood T cell repertoires in COVID-19. This table comes from immunoSEQ multiplex PCR, and its TCRdb copy is limited to in-frame clones, with some not included. The sample has 200,000 or so clones; less than 90% are singletons. Specimen: peripheral blood. The receptor was isolated from a man aged 70 or older with active or convalescent COVID-19.

The chain's CDR3 is CASSRQGPDTQYF. The DNA of the CDR3 is TGTGCCAGCAGTCGACAGGGTCCAGATACGCAGTATTTT. The gene calls are TRBV12-3 or TRBV12-4 and TRBJ2-3; 7 bases align to TRBD1. The CDR3 contains 13 residues. Trimming at V came to 5 bases and at J to 4 bases, leaving 3 bases not matched to a gene.